This TCR beta chain is from a study of blood T cell repertoires in COVID-19. Study overall: In each case, the material was cDNA or gDNA derived from T cells, B-cell-depleted T cells, or PBMCs.

In the source study's methods: How many nucleated cells were present was estimated from reference gene primer amplification. Here immunoSEQ multiplex PCR was the method, and the copy in TCRdb shows in-frame clones only, minus some. The V and J calls and clone size are taken from that table; D and trimming were inferred from the DNA. Of 100,000 to 130,000 clones listed, approximately 83% are singletons. Trimming pared 2 bases from V and 1 base from J, leaving 11 bases between. Germline CDR1 and CDR2: MNHEY and SVGEGT. The CDR3 totals 15 residues. The chain employs TRBV6-2 or TRBV6-3 and TRBJ1-1; weak D call: TRBD1 (6 bases). The sequence came from a woman in her seventies with acute or convalescent COVID-19. Source material: peripheral blood. This chain's CDR3 is CASSYPGQENTEAFF. The CDR3 DNA is TGTGCCAGCAGTTACCCGGGACAAGAGAACACTGAAGCTTTCTTT.